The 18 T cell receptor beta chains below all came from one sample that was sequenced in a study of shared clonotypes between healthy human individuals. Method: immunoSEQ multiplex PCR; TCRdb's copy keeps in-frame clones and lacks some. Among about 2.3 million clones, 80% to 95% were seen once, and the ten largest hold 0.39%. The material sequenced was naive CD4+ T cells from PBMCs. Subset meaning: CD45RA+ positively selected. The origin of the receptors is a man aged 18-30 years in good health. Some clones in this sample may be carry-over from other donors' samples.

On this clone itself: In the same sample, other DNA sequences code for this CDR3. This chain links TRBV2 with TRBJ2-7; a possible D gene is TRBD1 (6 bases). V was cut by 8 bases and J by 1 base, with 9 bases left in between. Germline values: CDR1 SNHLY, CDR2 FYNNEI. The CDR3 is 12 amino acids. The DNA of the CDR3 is TGTGCCAGCGGGGGACAATCCTACGAGCAGTACTTC. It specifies CASGGQSYEQYF.

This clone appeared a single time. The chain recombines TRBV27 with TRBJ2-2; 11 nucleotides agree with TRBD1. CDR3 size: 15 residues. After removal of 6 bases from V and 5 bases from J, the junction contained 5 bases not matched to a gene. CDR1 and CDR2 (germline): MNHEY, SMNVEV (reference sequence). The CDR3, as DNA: TGTGCCAGCAGGCGGACAGGGGGCCTAACCGGGGAGCTGTTTTTT. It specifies CASRRTGGLTGELFF.

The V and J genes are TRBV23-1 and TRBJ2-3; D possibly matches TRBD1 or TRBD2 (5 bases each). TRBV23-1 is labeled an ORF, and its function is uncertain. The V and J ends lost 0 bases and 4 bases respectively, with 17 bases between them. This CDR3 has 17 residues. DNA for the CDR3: TGCGCCAGCAGTCAATCTTCTGGGACCCTAACCGCAGATACGCAGTATTTT. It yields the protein CASSQSSGTLTADTQYF.

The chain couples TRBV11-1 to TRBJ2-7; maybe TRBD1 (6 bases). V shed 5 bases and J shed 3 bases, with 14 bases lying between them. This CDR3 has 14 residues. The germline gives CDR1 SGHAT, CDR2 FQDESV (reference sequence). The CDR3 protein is CASSPTRDIYEQYF. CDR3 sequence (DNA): TGTGCCAGCAGCCCAACCCGGGACATCTACGAGCAGTACTTC.

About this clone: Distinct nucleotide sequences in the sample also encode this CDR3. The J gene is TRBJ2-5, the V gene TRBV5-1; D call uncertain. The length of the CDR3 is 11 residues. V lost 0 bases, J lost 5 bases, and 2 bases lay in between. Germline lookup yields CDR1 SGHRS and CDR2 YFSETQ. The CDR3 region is CASSLVETQYF. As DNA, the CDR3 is TGCGCCAGCAGCTTGGTCGAGACCCAGTACTTC.

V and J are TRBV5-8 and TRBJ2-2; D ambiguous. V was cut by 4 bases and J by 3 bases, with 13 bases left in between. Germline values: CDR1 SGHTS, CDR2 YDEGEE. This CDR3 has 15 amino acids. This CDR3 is CASSTSNGYTGELFF. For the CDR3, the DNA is TGTGCCAGCAGCACCTCGAACGGCTACACCGGGGAGCTGTTTTTT.

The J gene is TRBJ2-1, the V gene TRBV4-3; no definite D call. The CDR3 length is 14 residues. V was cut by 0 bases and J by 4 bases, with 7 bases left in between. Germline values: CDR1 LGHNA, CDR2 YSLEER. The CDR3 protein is CASSQEWAYNEQFF. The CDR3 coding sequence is TGCGCCAGCAGCCAAGAGTGGGCTTACAATGAGCAGTTCTTC.

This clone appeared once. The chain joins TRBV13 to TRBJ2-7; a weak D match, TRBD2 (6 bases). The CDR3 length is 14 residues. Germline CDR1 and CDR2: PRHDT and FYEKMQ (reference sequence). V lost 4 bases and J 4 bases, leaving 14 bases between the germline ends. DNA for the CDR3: TGTGCCAGCAGCTATCGGGAGATATCTTACGAGCAGTACTTC. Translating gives CASSYREISYEQYF. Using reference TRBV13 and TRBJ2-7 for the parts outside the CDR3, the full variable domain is AAGVIQSPRHLIKEKRETATLKCYPIPRHDTVYWYQQGPGQDPQFLISFYEKMQSDKGSIPDRFSAQQFSDYHSELNMSSLELGDSALYFCASSYREISYEQYFGPGTRLTVT.

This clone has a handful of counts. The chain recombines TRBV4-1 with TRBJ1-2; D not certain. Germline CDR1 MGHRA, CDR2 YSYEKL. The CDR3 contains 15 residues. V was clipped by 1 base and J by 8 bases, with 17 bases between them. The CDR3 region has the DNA TGCGCCAGCAGCCAAGTGGGCCCGCTGGTAGGGGGCTACACCTTC. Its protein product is CASSQVGPLVGGYTF.

The CDR3 bases are TGTGCCAGCAGCTCTTACAGGGGATTCAACGAGCAGTACTTC. Residues: CASSSYRGFNEQYF. This chain connects TRBV5-8 to TRBJ2-7; 7 bases map to TRBD1. Trimming at V came to 3 bases and at J to 5 bases, leaving 8 bases not matched to a gene. The CDR3 length is 14 residues. The germline V gene has CDR1 SGHTS and CDR2 YDEGEE.

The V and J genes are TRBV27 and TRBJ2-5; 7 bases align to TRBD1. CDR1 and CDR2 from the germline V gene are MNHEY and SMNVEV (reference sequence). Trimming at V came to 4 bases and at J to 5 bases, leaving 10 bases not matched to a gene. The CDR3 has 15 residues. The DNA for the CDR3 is TGTGCCAGCAGTTCCCCAATGAGGGGGCGTGAGACCCAGTACTTC. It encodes CASSSPMRGRETQYF.

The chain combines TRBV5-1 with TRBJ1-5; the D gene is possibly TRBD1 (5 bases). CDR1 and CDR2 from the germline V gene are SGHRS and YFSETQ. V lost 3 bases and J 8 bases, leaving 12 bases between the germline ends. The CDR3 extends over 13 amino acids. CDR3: CASSSSGAEPQHF. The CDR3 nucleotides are TGCGCCAGCAGCTCTTCCGGGGCCGAGCCCCAGCATTTT.

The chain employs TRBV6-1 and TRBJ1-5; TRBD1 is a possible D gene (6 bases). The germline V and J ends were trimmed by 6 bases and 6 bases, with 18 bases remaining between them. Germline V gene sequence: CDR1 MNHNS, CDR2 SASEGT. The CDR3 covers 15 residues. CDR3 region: CASRWRRDNRQPQHF. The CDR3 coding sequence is TGTGCCAGCAGGTGGCGAAGGGACAACCGTCAGCCCCAGCATTTT.

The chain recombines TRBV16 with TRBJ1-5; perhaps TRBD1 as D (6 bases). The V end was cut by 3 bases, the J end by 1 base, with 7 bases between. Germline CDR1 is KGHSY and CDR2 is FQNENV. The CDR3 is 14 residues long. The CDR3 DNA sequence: TGTGCCAGCAGCCAGGGGGCGAGCAATCAGCCCCAGCATTTT. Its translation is CASSQGASNQPQHF.

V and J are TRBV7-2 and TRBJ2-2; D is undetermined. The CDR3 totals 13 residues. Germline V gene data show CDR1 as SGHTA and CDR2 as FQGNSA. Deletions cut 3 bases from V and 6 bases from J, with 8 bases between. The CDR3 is CASSFSRSGELFF. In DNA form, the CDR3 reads TGTGCCAGCAGCTTTAGCCGCTCCGGGGAGCTGTTTTTT.

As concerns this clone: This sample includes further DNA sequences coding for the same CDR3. CDR3 DNA: TGTGCCACCAGCAGAGAAAGTGAGACCCAGTACTTC. It yields the protein CATSRESETQYF. The rearrangement links TRBV15 to TRBJ2-5; D is unresolved. The CDR3 is 12 residues long. Trimming removed 0 bases from V and 5 bases from J, with 4 bases in between. Germline CDR1 and CDR2: LNHNV and YYDKDF (reference sequence).

The CDR3 nucleotides read TGTGCCAGCAGTTACTCACCAGTCTCTGGAAACACCATATATTTT. Amino acid sequence: CASSYSPVSGNTIYF. J is TRBJ1-3 and V is TRBV6-5; unclear D gene. V was cut by 0 bases and J by 0 bases, with 6 bases left in between. In germline, CDR1 is MNHEY, CDR2 SVGAGI. This CDR3 comprises 15 residues.

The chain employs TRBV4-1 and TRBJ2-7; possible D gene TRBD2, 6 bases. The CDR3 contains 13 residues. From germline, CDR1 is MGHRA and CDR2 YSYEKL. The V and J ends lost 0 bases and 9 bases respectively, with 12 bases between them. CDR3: CASSQDRVAVQYF. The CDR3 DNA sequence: TGCGCCAGCAGCCAAGATAGGGTAGCGGTGCAGTACTTC.